Described below is a single T cell receptor (beta chain) sequence and its context. Its cognate antigen is unknown. This sample was included in a study of cytomegalovirus exposure and HLA in healthy donors. Study information: About 85 million unique TCRs from HLA-typed donors were held in an early release of data.

Study-level points and caveats: Links to common viral pathogens appeared, in a later analysis, for several of the most significant clusters.

From germline, CDR1 is SGHVS and CDR2 FQNEAQ. This CDR3 is built from 16 residues. V shed 5 bases and J shed 0 bases, with 16 bases lying between them. This PCR relied on a set of 60 Vbeta primers and 13 Jbeta primers. The table came from immunoSEQ multiplex PCR; TCRdb's copy has only in-frame clones and leaves some out. The sample comprises roughly 200,000 clones, over 60% of which are singletons, and around 2.2% rests with the top ten. The sample comprised PBMCs. The TCR sequence derives from a woman younger than 45 in good health and CMV-seropositive. V and J are TRBV7-8 and TRBJ1-2; perhaps TRBD1 as D (5 bases). DNA for the CDR3: TGTGCCAGCAGCCTGGACATGGGGTATGCTAACTATGGCTACACCTTC. As protein: CASSLDMGYANYGYTF. Full variable domain (outside the CDR3, taken from reference TRBV7-8 and TRBJ1-2): GAGVSQSPRYKVAKRGQDVALRCDPISGHVSLFWYQQALGQGPEFLTYFQNEAQLDKSGLPSDRFFAERPEGSVSTLKIQRTQQEDSAVYLCASSLDMGYANYGYTFGSGTRLTVV.